In its sample, the clone carrying this TCR beta chain was seen a few times. The antigen remains undetermined. V was shortened by 10 bases and J by 4 bases, with 19 bases between the two germline ends. The germline V gene has CDR1 MNHEY and CDR2 SVGAGI. This CDR3 region has 14 residues. TCR sequencing used cDNA made by reverse transcription of extracted RNA. This table comes from immunoSEQ multiplex PCR, and its TCRdb copy is limited to in-frame clones, with some not included. The table has 120,000 or so clones, around 50% seen once. The sample is drawn from a study of CD8+ T cells in alopecia areata. Study-wide results and caveats: Lesional scalp, especially alopecia totalis/universalis, showed higher clonality than normal scalp. Possibly because of HLA-related factors, TCR sharing was less clear across patients than in mice. The study also sequences resident alphabeta T cells of normal skin in scalp samples.

Patients with alopecia areata provided lesional scalp punch biopsies as well as peripheral blood. Sequencing was carried out using NKG2D-low CD8+ T cells sorted from blood. The source of this sequence is a human donor with alopecia areata. The rearrangement joins TRBV6-5 to TRBJ2-5, with D possibly matching TRBD2 (5 bases). The CDR3 DNA follows: TGTGCCACCGTAAAGGGCCTGGAGGCAGAGACCCAGTACTTC. Protein sequence: CATVKGLEAETQYF.